The present T cell receptor (beta chain) was sequenced within a study of PD-L1 blockade in urothelial cancer. Study at large: Each patient had 0 to 3 earlier chemotherapy regimens. Study results and caveats: Pretreatment TCR clonality in blood under the median foretold superior survival.

Described time point: pretreatment peripheral blood. V shed 4 bases and J shed 2 bases, with 19 bases lying between them. Germline CDR1 is SGHDT and CDR2 is YYEEEE. CDR3 length equals 17 residues. Into every PCR, synthetic TCR analog templates were spiked. Clones were read by immunoSEQ multiplex PCR, and TCRdb kept only the in-frame ones, dropping some. This sample has approximately 67,000 clones, with 75% to 90% found just once. This clone was observed a single time. The target antigen is unknown. The starting material was PBMCs, obtained around atezolizumab (anti-PD-L1) treatment. J is TRBJ2-1 and V is TRBV5-6; a possible D gene is TRBD1 (5 bases). This clonotype originated in a man in his 60s with urothelial cancer. The CDR3: CASSTYGPDSPYNEQFF. The CDR3 DNA is TGTGCCAGCAGCACCTATGGCCCTGACAGTCCCTACAATGAGCAGTTCTTC.